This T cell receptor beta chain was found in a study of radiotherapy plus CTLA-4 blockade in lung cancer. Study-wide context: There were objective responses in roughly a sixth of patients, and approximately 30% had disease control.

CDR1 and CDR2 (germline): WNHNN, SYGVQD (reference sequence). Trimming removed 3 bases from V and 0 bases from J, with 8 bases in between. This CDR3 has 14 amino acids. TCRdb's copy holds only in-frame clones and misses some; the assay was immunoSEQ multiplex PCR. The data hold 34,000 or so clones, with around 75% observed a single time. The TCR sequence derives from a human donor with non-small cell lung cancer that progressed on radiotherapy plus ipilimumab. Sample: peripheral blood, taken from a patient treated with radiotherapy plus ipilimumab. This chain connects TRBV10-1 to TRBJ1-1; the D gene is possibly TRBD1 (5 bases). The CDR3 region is CASSDTGLNTEAFF. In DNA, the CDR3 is TGCGCCAGCAGTGACACAGGTTTGAACACTGAAGCTTTCTTT.